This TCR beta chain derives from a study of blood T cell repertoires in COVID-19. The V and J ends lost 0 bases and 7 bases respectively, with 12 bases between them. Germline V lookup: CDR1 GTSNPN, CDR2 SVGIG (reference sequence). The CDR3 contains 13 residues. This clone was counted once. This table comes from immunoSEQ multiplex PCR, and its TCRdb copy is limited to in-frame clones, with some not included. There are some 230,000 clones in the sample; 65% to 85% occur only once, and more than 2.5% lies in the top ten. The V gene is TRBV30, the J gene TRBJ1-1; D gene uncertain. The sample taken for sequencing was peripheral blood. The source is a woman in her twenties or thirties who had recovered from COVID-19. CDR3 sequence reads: CAWSVRQEGEAFF. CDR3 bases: TGTGCCTGGAGTGTACGCCAAGAGGGTGAAGCTTTCTTT.